This T cell receptor (beta chain) was profiled in a study of sequential checkpoint blockade in melanoma. The treatment denotes: randomized to nivolumab then ipilimumab (arm A) or the reverse (arm B). None of the patients previously received DNA-damaging chemotherapy. Live CD3+CD8+ CD19− CD56− cells were sorted from PBMCs. This CDR3 is built from 15 residues. Germline values: CDR1 MNHEY, CDR2 SMNVEV (reference sequence). V lost 6 bases to trimming and J lost 5 bases, with 20 bases between them. Profiled with immunoSEQ multiplex PCR; TCRdb holds only in-frame clones, not every one. The sample yields 9,500 to 12,000 clones, 50% to 65% seen once.

Sequenced here: CD8+ T cells sorted from blood (inferred from file names), sampled from a patient given nivolumab and ipilimumab in sequence. The V gene is TRBV27, the J gene TRBJ2-7; perhaps TRBD2 as D (5 bases). This TCR was sampled from a human donor with melanoma. CDR3 protein: CASSPIGINHHEQYF. CDR3 coding DNA: TGTGCCAGCAGCCCAATCGGGATCAATCACCACGAGCAGTACTTC.